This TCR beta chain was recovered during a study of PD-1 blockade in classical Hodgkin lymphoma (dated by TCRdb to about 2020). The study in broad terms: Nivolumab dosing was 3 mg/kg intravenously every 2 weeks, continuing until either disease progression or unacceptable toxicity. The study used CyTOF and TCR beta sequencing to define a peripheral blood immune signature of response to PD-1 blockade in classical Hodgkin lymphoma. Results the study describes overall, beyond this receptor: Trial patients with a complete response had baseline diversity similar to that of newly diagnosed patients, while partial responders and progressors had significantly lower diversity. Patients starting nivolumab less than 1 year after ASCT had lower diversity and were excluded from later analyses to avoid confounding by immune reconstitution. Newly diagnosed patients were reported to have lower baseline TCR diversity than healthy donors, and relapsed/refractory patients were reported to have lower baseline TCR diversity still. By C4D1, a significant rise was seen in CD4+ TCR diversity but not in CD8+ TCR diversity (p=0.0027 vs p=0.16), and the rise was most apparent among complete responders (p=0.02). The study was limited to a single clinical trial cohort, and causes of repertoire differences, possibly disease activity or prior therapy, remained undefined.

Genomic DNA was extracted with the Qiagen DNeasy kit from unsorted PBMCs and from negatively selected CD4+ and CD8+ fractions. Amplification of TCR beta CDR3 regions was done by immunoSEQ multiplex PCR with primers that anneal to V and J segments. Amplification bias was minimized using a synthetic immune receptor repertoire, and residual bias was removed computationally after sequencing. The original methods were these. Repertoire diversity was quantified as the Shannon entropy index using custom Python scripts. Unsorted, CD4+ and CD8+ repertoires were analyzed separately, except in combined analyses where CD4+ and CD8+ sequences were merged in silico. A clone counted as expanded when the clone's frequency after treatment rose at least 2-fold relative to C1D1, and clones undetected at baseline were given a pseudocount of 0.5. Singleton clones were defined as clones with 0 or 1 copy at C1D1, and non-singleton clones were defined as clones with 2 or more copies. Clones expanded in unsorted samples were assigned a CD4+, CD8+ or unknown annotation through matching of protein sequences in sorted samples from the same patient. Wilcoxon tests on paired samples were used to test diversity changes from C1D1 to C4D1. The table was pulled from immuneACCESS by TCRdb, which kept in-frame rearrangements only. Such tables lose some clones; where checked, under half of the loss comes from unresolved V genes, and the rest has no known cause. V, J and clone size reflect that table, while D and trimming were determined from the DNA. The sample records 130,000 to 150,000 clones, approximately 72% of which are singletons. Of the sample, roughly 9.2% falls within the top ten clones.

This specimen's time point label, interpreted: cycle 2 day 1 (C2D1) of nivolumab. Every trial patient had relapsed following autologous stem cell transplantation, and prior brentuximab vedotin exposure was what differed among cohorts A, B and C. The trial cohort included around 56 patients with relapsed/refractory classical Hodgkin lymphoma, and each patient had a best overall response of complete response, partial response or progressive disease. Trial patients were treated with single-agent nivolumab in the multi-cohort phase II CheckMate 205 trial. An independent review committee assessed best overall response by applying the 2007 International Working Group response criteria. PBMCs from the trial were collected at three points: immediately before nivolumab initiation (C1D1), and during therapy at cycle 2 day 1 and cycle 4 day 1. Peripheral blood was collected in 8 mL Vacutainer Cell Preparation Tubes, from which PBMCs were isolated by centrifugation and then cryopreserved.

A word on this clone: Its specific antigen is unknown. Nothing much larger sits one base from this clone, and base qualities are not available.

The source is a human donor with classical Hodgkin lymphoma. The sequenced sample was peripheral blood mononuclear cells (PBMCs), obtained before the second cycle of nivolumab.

The CDR3 corresponds to CASTNPRGGNTEAFF. The bases are TGTGCCAGCACCAACCCCCGCGGAGGGAACACTGAAGCTTTCTTT. The sequence is built from TRBV28 and TRBJ1-1; the D gene identity is not certain. The CDR3 sequence holds 15 residues, the cysteine and phenylalanine included. CDR3 DNA is the only sequence kept; it has 45 bases, read in frame from the first base. For CDR1 and CDR2, the germline V gene lists MDHEN and SYDVKM. Trimming at the junction amounts to 7 bases on V and 1 base on J, and the germline ends lie 16 bases apart.